What follows are 8 T cell receptor beta chains derived from one specimen sequenced in a study of blood T cell repertoires in COVID-19 (dated by TCRdb to 2020 to 2021). Libraries were prepared through the immunoSEQ multiplex PCR assay. TCRdb limited this immuneACCESS table to in-frame rearrangements with V and J called. A share of clones is missing; checked studies link under half to unresolved V genes, and the rest is unexplained. The sample table lists some 200,000 clones, about nine tenths of them with a count of one. The ten top clones hold 2% to 2.5% of the sample. Specimen: peripheral blood. All receptors derive from a woman aged 45-65 years with acute or convalescent COVID-19.

This chain connects TRBV14 to TRBJ2-2; D may be TRBD2 (5 bases). Germline values: CDR1 SGHDN, CDR2 FVKESK. Trimming pared 3 bases from V and 7 bases from J, leaving 9 bases between. CDR3 length: 13 residues. The CDR3 protein is CASSQEEGGELFF. CDR3 nucleotide sequence: TGTGCCAGCAGCCAGGAGGAAGGCGGGGAGCTGTTTTTT.

This clone appeared once. The rearrangement links TRBV6-5 to TRBJ1-2, with D possibly TRBD1 on 6 matching bases. V lost 2 bases to trimming and J lost 8 bases, with 21 bases between them. The CDR3 sequence is 16 residues long. Germline V lookup: CDR1 MNHEY, CDR2 SVGAGI. As DNA, the CDR3 is TGTGCCAGCAGTTACCAAAAGGGTCGGGGGGCGCAGGGCTACACCTTC. Translated: CASSYQKGRGAQGYTF.

The CDR3 protein is CASSLPGWDQPQHF. CDR3 DNA: TGTGCCAGCAGCTTACCAGGGTGGGATCAGCCCCAGCATTTT. This sequence joins TRBV7-9 and TRBJ1-5; perhaps TRBD1 as D (5 bases). Trimming removed 2 bases from V and 5 bases from J, with 10 bases in between. This CDR3 region has 14 residues. CDR1 is SEHNR, CDR2 FQNEAQ, per germline (reference sequence).

The V call is TRBV6-5, the J call TRBJ1-3; D is ambiguous. From germline, CDR1 is MNHEY and CDR2 SVGAGI. The V gene lost 5 bases and the J gene lost 2 bases, with 10 bases spanning the gap. The CDR3 has 14 residues. CDR3 DNA sequence: TGTGCCAGCAGTCTGACACTTACTGGAAACACCATATATTTT. Translating gives CASSLTLTGNTIYF.

V gene TRBV9 combines with J gene TRBJ2-2; tentatively, D is TRBD2 (5 bases). Per germline, CDR1 SGDLS and CDR2 YYNGEE. This CDR3 is built from 16 residues. V dropped 2 bases and J dropped 0 bases, with 11 bases sitting between them. The CDR3 DNA reads as TGTGCCAGCAGCGTGGGAGTTCTTACGAACACCGGGGAGCTGTTTTTT. Amino acids: CASSVGVLTNTGELFF.

This clone was counted between two and nine times. V gene TRBV19 combines with J gene TRBJ2-7; 10 bases align to TRBD2. The V and J ends lost 4 bases and 5 bases, in that order; junction bases with no gene match: 8. This CDR3 has 15 residues. CDR1 and CDR2 (germline): LNHDA, SQIVND (reference sequence). The CDR3 reads CASSRASGSNHEQYF. CDR3 DNA sequence: TGTGCCAGTAGTAGGGCTAGCGGGAGTAATCACGAGCAGTACTTC. The whole variable domain, filled in from reference TRBV19 and TRBJ2-7, reads DGGITQSPKYLFRKEGQNVTLSCEQNLNHDAMYWYRQDPGQGLRLIYYSQIVNDFQKGDIAEGYSVSREKKESFPLTVTSAQKNPTAFYLCASSRASGSNHEQYFGPGTRLTVT.

The chain joins TRBV24-1 to TRBJ1-2, with a possible D match to TRBD1 (6 bases). The CDR3 is 14 residues long. Trimming took off 4 bases at V and 5 bases at J, with 13 bases between the two ends. Per the germline V gene, CDR1 is KGHDR and CDR2 is SFDVKD. This chain's CDR3 is CATSDPDRRYGYTF. The DNA for the CDR3 is TGTGCCACCAGTGACCCGGACAGAAGATATGGCTACACCTTC.

The chain is built from TRBV5-6 and TRBJ1-2; perhaps TRBD1 as D (6 bases). The CDR3 consists of 14 residues. V was shortened by 4 bases and J by 0 bases, with 10 bases between the two germline ends. CDR1 is SGHDT, CDR2 YYEEEE, per germline. The DNA of the CDR3 is TGTGCCAGCAGCCAGGGGACGTCTAACTATGGCTACACCTTC. It translates to CASSQGTSNYGYTF.